These T cell receptor beta chains were read from a single sample in a study of response to subunit inactivated influenza vaccine. TCRdb called the RT-PCR reads again in MiXCR, with one record for every CDR3 protein. This table holds 860,000 or so distinct CDR3 sequences, approximately 21% found once. Specimen: PBMCs from blood, collected more than 4 days after vaccination. All receptors derive from a man aged 45-65 years who received an inactivated influenza vaccine. The CDR3 runs from the conserved cysteine through the conserved F or W. Expanded clones get a size class; other rows say once, few or many, or leave the size out.

abundance	j_gene	v_gene	CDR3aa
few	TRBJ2-5	TRBV27	CASSLLGQGKGTQYF
few	TRBJ2-7	TRBV20-1	CSAPSPAPYSYEQYF
.	TRBJ1-2	TRBV7-2	CASSFGTRRGYTF
.	TRBJ2-1	TRBV20-1	CSATRRLGARNEQFF
.	TRBJ2-7	TRBV6-5	CACSSDTTYEQYF
.	TRBJ2-7	TRBV7-6	CASSLASLAVSSYEQYF
few	TRBJ2-6	TRBV4-3	CASSQEPGGDGANVLTF
many	TRBJ2-2	TRBV20-1	CSARVQGRTGELFF
.	TRBJ2-7	TRBV27	CASSLLTSSGVTYEQYF
few	TRBJ2-6	TRBV12-3/TRBV12-4	CASTIRPWANVLTF
.	TRBJ2-2	TRBV5-1	CASGGAANTGELFF
.	TRBJ2-5	TRBV5-1	CASSFQVGFGGQETQYF
.	TRBJ1-5	TRBV5-6	CASSRSDTNSNQPQHF
few	TRBJ2-7	TRBV20-1	CSVPSGGSDPGEQYF
few	TRBJ2-5	TRBV7-8	CASSPRASGRLVETQYF
.	TRBJ2-4	TRBV4-3	CASSQVVEGPQNIQYF
few	TRBJ1-2	TRBV18	CASSPNPIRNYGYTF
many	TRBJ2-1	TRBV6-5	CASSYSGPENEQFF
.	TRBJ1-5	TRBV6-1	CASSEAGTGGQPQHF
few	TRBJ2-1	TRBV7-2	CASSLSGAGSSYNEQFF
few	TRBJ2-1	TRBV7-2	CASSLGAELDWHEQFF
many	TRBJ2-5	TRBV7-2	CASRGGQSKVQETQYF
.	TRBJ2-3	TRBV24-1	CAAGDHRGSDTQYF
.	TRBJ2-1	TRBV7-8	CASSTSGMRYNEQFF
few	TRBJ2-4	TRBV7-9	CASSNQRAVQYF
.	TRBJ1-3	TRBV11-2	CASSLIAGRIHTIYF
.	TRBJ2-5	TRBV4-1	CASSQLAGEETQYF
few	TRBJ2-1	TRBV19	CASSIAPMSSSYNEQFF